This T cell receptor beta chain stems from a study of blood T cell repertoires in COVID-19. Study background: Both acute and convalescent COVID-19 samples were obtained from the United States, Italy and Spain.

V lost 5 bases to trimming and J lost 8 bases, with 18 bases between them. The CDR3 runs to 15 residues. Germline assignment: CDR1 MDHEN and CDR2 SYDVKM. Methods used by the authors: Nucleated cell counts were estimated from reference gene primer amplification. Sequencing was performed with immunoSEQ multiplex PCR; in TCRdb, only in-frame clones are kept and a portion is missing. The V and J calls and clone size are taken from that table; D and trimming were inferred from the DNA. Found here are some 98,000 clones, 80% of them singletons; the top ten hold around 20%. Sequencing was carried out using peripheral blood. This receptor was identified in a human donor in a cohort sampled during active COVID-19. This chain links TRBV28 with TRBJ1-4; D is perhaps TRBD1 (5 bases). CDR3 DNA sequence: TGTGCCAGCAGTCCCGCGGGGCTAGAAGGAGAAAAACTGTTTTTT. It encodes CASSPAGLEGEKLFF.